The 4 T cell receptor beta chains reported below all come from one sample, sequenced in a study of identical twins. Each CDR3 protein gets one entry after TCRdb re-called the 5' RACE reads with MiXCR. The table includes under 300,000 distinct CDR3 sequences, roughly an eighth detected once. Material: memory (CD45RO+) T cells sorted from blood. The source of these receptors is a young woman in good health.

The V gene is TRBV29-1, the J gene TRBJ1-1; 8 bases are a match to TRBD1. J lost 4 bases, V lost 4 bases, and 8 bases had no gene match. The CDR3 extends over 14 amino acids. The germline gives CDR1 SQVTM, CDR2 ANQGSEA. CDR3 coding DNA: TGCAGCGTTGTAGGTCGCAGGGGGCTCACTGAAGCTTTCTTT. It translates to CSVVGRRGLTEAFF. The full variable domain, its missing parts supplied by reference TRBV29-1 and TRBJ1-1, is SAVISQKPSRDICQRGTSLTIQCQVDSQVTMMFWYRQQPGQSLTLIATANQGSEATYESGFVIDKFPISRPNLTFSTLTVSNMSPEDSSIYLCSVVGRRGLTEAFFGQGTRLTVV.

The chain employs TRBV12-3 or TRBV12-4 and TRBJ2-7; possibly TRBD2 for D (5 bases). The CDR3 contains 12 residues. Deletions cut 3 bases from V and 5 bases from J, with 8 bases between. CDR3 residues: CASSFGVHEQYF. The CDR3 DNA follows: TGTGCCAGCAGTTTCGGGGTCCACGAGCAGTACTTC.

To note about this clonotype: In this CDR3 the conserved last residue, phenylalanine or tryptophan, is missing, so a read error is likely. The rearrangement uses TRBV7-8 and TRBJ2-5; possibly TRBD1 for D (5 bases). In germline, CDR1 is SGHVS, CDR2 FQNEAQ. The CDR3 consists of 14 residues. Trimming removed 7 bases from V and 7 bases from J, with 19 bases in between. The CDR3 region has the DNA TGTGCCAGCAACTACCGCAGGGATGTTGGGACCCAGTACTAC. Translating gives CASNYRRDVGTQYY.

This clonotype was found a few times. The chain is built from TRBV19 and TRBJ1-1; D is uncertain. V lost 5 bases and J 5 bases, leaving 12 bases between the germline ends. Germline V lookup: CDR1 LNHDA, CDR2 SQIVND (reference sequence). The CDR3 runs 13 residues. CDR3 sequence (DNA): TGTGCCAGTAGTCCCACCGCCAGGACTGAAGCTTTCTTT. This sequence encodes CASSPTARTEAFF. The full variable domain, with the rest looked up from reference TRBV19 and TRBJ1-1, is DGGITQSPKYLFRKEGQNVTLSCEQNLNHDAMYWYRQDPGQGLRLIYYSQIVNDFQKGDIAEGYSVSREKKESFPLTVTSAQKNPTAFYLCASSPTARTEAFFGQGTRLTVV.